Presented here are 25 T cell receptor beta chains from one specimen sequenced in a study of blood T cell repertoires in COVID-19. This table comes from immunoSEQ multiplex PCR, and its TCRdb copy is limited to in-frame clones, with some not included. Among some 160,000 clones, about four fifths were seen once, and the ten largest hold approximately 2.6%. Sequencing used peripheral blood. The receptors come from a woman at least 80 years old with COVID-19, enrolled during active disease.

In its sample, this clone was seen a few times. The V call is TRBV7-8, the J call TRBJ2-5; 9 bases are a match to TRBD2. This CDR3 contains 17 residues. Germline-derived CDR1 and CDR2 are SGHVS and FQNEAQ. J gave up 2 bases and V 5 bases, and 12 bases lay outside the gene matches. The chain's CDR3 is CASSPPGVLAGQETQYF. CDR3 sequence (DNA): TGTGCCAGCAGCCCTCCCGGTGTGCTAGCGGGACAAGAGACCCAGTACTTC.

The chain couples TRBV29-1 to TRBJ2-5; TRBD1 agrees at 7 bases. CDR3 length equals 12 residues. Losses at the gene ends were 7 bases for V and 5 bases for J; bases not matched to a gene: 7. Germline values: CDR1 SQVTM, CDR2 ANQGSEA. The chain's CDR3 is CSGGQLPETQYF. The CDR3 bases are TGCAGCGGGGGACAGCTCCCGGAGACCCAGTACTTC.

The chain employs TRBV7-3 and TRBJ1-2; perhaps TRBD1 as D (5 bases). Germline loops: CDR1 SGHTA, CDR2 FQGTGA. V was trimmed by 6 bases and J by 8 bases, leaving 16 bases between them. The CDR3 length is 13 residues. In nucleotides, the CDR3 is TGTGCCAGCAGACCCCTGTTGGGGCAGGGCTACACCTTC. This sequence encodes CASRPLLGQGYTF.

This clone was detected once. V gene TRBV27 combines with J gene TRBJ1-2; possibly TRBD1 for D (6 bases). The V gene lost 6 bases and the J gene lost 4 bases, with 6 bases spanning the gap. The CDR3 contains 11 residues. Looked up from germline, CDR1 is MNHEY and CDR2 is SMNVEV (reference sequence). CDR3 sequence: CASSRGYGYTF. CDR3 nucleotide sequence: TGTGCCAGCAGCAGGGGCTATGGCTACACCTTC.

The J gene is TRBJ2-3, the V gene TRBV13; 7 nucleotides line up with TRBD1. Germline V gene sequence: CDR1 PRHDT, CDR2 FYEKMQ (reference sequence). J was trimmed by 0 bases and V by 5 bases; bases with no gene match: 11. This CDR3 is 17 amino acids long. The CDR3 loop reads CASSPRQGLPSTDTQYF. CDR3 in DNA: TGTGCCAGCAGCCCACGACAGGGTTTACCTAGCACAGATACGCAGTATTTT.

The CDR3 DNA is TGTGCCAGCAGGAAGACAGGGTTGGGCACAGATACGCAGTATTTT. This encodes CASRKTGLGTDTQYF. The chain links TRBV28 to TRBJ2-3; 7 positions match TRBD1. There are 15 residues in the CDR3. CDR1 is MDHEN, CDR2 SYDVKM, per germline. V was pared by 6 bases and J by 1 base, with 7 bases of the junction left unmatched. Looking up the rest from reference TRBV28 and TRBJ2-3 gives the full variable domain: DVKVTQSSRYLVKRTGEKVFLECVQDMDHENMFWYRQDPGLGLRLIYFSYDVKMKEKGDIPEGYSVSREKKERFSLILESASTNQTSMYLCASRKTGLGTDTQYFGPGTRLTVL.

CDR3 in DNA: TGTGCCAGCAGCCCCCTGGGCGGGAGCTCCTACAATGAGCAGTTCTTC. Translation: CASSPLGGSSYNEQFF. The chain is built from TRBV3-1 (or the pseudogene TRBV3-2) and TRBJ2-1; 7 bases are a match to TRBD2. Per germline, CDR1 LGHDT and CDR2 YNNKEL (reference sequence). Trimming removed 4 bases from V and 0 bases from J; junction bases left unmatched: 6. The CDR3 spans 16 residues.

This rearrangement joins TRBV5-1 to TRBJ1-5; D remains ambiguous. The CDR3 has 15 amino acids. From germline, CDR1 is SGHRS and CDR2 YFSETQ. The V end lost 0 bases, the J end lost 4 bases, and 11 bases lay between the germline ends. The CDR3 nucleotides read TGCGCCAGCAGCTTGGCAGCGTCAGATAATCAGCCCCAGCATTTT. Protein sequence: CASSLAASDNQPQHF.

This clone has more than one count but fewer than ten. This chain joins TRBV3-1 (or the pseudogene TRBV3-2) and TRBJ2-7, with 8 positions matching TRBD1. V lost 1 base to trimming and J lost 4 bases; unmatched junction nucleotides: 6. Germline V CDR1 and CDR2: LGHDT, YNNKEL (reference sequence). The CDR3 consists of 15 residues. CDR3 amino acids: CASSQVTGGTYEQYF. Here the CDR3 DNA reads TGTGCCAGCAGCCAAGTCACAGGGGGGACGTACGAGCAGTACTTC.

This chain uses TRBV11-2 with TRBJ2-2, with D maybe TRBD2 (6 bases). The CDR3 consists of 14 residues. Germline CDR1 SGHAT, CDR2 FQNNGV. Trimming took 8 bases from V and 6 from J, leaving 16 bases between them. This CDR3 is CASARTGEPGELFF. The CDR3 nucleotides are TGTGCCAGCGCTAGGACGGGGGAACCCGGGGAGCTGTTTTTT. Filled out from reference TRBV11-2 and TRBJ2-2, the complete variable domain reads EAGVAQSPRYKIIEKRQSVAFWCNPISGHATLYWYQQILGQGPKLLIQFQNNGVVDDSQLPKDRFSAERLKGVDSTLKIQPAKLEDSAVYLCASARTGEPGELFFGEGSRLTVL.

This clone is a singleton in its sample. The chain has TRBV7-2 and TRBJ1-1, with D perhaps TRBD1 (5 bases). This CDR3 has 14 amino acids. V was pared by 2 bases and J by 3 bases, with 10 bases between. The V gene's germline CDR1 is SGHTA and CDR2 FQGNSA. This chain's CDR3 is CASSLQGRDTEAFF. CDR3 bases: TGTGCCAGCAGCTTACAGGGAAGGGACACTGAAGCTTTCTTT. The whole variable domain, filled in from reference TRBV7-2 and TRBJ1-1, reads GAGVSQSPSNKVTEKGKDVELRCDPISGHTALYWYRQSLGQGLEFLIYFQGNSAPDKSGLPSDRFSAERTGGSVSTLTIQRTQQEDSAVYLCASSLQGRDTEAFFGQGTRLTVV.

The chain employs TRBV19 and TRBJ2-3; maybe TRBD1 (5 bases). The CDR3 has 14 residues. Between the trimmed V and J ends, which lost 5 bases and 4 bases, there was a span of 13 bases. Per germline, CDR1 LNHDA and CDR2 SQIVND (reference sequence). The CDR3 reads CASSVQGLADTQYF. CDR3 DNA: TGTGCCAGTAGTGTCCAGGGATTAGCAGATACGCAGTATTTT.

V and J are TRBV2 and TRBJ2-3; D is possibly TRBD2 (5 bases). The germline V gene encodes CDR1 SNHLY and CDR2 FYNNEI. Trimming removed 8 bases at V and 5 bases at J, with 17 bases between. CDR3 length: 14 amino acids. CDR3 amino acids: CASGRESEEDTQYF. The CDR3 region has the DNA TGTGCCAGCGGCCGGGAATCTGAGGAAGATACGCAGTATTTT.

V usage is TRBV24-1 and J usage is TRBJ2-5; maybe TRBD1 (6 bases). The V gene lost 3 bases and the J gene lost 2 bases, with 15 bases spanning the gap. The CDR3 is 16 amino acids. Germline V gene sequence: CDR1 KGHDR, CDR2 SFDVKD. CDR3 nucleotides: TGTGCCACCAGTGATCCAAGATCCGGGACACAAGAGACCCAGTACTTC. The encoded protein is CATSDPRSGTQETQYF.

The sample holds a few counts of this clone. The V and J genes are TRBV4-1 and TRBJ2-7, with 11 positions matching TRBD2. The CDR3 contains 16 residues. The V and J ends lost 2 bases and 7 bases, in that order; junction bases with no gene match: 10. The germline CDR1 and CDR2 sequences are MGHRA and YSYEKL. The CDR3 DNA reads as TGCGCCAGCAGCCAACAGGGACTAGCGGCCTTCGGGGAGCAGTACTTC. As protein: CASSQQGLAAFGEQYF.

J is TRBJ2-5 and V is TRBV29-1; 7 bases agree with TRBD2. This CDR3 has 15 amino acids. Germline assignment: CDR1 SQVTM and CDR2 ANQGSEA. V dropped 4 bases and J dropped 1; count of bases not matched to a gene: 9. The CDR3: CSVVGRGTSQETQYF. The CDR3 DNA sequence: TGCAGCGTTGTGGGGCGGGGGACCTCCCAAGAGACCCAGTACTTC.

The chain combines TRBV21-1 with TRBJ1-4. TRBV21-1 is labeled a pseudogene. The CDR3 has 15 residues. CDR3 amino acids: CASSRLDLANEKLFF. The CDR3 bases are TGTGCCAGCAGCAGATTGGACTTGGCTAATGAAAAACTGTTTTTT.

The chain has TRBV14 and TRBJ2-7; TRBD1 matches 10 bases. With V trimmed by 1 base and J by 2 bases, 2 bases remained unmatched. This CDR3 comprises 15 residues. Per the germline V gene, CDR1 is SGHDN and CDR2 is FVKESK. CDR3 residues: CASSQGTGGTYEQYF. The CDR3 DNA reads TGTGCCAGCAGCCAAGGGACAGGGGGTACCTACGAGCAGTACTTC.

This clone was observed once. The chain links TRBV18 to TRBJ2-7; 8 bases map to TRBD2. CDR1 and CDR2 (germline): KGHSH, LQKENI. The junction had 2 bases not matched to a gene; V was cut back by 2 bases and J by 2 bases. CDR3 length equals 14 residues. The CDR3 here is CASSPIGGAYEQYF. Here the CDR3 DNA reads TGTGCCAGCTCACCAATCGGGGGGGCCTACGAGCAGTACTTC.

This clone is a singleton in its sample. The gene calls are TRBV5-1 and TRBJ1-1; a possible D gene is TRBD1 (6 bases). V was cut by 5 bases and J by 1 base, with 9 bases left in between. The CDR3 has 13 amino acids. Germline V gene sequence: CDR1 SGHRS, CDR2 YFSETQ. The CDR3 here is CASRKQGNTEAFF. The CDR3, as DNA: TGCGCCAGCAGGAAACAGGGGAACACTGAAGCTTTCTTT. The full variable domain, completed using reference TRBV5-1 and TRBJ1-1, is KAGVTQTPRYLIKTRGQQVTLSCSPISGHRSVSWYQQTPGQGLQFLFEYFSETQRNKGNFPGRFSGRQFSNSRSEMNVSTLELGDSALYLCASRKQGNTEAFFGQGTRLTVV.

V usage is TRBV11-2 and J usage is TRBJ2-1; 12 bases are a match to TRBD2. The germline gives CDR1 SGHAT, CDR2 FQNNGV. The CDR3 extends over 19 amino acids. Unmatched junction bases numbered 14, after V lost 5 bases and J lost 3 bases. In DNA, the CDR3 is TGTGCCAGCAGCGGACAACTAGCGGGGGGTTGGTCTGGCTACAATGAGCAGTTCTTC. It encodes CASSGQLAGGWSGYNEQFF.

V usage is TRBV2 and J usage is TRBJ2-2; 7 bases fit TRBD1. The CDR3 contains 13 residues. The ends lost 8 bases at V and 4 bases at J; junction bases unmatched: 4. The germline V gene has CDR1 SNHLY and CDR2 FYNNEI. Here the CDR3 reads CASGTVSTGELFF. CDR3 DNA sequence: TGTGCCAGCGGGACAGTAAGCACCGGGGAGCTGTTTTTT.

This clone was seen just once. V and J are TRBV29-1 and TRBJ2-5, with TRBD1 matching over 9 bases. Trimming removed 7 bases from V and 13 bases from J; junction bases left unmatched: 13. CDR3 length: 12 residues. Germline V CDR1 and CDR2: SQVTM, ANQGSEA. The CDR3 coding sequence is TGCAGCGCGGCCTCCGGGACAGGGCTAACGTACTTC. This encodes CSAASGTGLTYF.

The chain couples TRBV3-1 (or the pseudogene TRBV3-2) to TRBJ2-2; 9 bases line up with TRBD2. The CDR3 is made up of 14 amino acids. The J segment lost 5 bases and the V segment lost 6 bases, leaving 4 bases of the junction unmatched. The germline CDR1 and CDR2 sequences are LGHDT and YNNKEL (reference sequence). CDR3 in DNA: TGTGCCAGCAGGGGACTAGCTGGGACCGGGGAGCTGTTTTTT. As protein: CASRGLAGTGELFF.

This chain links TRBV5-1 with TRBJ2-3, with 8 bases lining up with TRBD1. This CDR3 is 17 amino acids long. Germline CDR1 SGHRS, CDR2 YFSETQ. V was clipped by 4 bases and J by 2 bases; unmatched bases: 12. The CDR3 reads CASSHRPNRGITDTQYF. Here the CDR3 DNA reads TGCGCCAGCAGCCACCGTCCCAACAGGGGGATCACAGATACGCAGTATTTT. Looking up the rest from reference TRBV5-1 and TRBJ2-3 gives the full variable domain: KAGVTQTPRYLIKTRGQQVTLSCSPISGHRSVSWYQQTPGQGLQFLFEYFSETQRNKGNFPGRFSGRQFSNSRSEMNVSTLELGDSALYLCASSHRPNRGITDTQYFGPGTRLTVL.